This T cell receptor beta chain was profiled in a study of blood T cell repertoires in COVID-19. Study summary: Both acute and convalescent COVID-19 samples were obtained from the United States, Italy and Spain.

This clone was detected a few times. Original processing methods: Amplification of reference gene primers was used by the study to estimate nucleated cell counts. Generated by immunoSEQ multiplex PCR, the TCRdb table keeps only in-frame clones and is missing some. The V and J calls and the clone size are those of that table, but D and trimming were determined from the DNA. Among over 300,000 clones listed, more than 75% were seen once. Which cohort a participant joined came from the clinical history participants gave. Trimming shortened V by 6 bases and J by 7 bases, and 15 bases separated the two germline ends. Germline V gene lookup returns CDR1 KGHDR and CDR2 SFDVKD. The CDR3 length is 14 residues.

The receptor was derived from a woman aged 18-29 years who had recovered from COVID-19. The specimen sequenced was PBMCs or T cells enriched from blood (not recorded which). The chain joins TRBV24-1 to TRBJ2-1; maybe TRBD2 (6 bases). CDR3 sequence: CATSPGGPLNEQFF. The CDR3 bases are TGTGCCACCAGTCCCGGGGGTCCCCTTAATGAGCAGTTCTTC.